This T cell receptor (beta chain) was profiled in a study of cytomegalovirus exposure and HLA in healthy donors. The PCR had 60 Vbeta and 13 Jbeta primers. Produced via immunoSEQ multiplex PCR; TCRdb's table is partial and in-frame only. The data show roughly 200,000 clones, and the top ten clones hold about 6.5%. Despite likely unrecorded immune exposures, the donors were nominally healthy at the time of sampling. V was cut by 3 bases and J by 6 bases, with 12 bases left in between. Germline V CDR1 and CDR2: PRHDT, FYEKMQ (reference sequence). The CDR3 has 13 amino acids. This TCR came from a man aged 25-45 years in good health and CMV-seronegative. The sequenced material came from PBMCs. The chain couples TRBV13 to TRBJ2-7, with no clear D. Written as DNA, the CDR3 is TGTGCCAGCAGCTTCACGAGCGACCGCGAGCAGTACTTC. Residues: CASSFTSDREQYF.